This T cell receptor beta chain was captured in a study of beta chain features in type 1 diabetes. As concerns this clone: Its specificity is not known. Other nucleotide sequences in the sample specify the same CDR3.

cDNA synthesis used the whole RNA isolate, giving expressed TCRB sequences. Clones were sequenced by immunoSEQ multiplex PCR, and TCRdb holds only the in-frame ones, with some missing. This repertoire shows about 620,000 clones, around a sixth found once; its top ten account for around 0.095%. General study findings and limits: Shorter templates might be favored by PCR, equally in patients and controls.

Germline CDR1 SGHRS, CDR2 YFSETQ. Trimming cost V 0 bases and J 1 base, with 2 bases left between them. CDR3 length: 12 residues. The sample was naive CD4+ T cells from blood. The TCR sequence derives from a man younger than 35 in good health. This chain joins TRBV5-1 and TRBJ2-7; no clear D. The chain's CDR3 is CASSLASYEQYF. In DNA, the CDR3 is TGCGCCAGCAGCTTGGCATCCTACGAGCAGTACTTC.